This T cell receptor beta chain was sequenced in a study of blood T cell repertoires in COVID-19. The overall study: Whether acute or convalescent, the COVID-19 samples came from the United States, Italy and Spain.

Germline CDR1 MNHEY, CDR2 SVGAGI. V lost 8 bases to trimming and J lost 3 bases, with 14 bases between them. CDR3 length: 14 amino acids. Study processing details: Reference gene primer amplification in the assay estimated nucleated cell counts. Clones were read by immunoSEQ multiplex PCR, and TCRdb kept only the in-frame ones, dropping some. From that table come the V and J calls and clone size; the DNA was used to work out D and trimming. The data show about 230,000 clones, about four fifths seen once. This rearrangement joins TRBV6-5 to TRBJ2-1, with D maybe TRBD1 (5 bases). The TCR comes from a woman aged 80 or over with COVID-19, enrolled during active disease. Sequencing was performed on peripheral blood. For the CDR3, the DNA is TGTGCCAGCCCCGGAAGGGGTGACTACAATGAGCAGTTCTTC. This encodes CASPGRGDYNEQFF.